This note documents a single T cell receptor beta chain sequence. Some clones are missing from TCRdb's copy, which holds only in-frame ones; the method was immunoSEQ multiplex PCR. The data hold about 74,000 clones, with about 88% observed a single time. This entry is derived from a study of blood T cell repertoires in COVID-19. Overall study: Specimens from acute and convalescent COVID-19 originated in the United States, Italy and Spain.

The germline gives CDR1 KGHSH, CDR2 LQKENI. The V end lost 3 bases, the J end lost 8 bases, and 11 bases lay between the germline ends. This CDR3 has 14 residues. The chain uses TRBV18 and TRBJ1-6; D perhaps matches TRBD1 (5 bases). The receptor was derived from a man between 65 and 80 years old with active or convalescent COVID-19. Material: peripheral blood. CDR3 amino acids: CASSPGGTHSPLHF. In DNA, the CDR3 is TGTGCCAGCTCACCCGGGGGAACGCATTCACCCCTCCACTTT.